Presented here are 5 T cell receptor beta chains from one specimen sequenced in a study of blood T cell repertoires in COVID-19. Using immunoSEQ multiplex PCR, the repertoire was profiled, and TCRdb retains in-frame clones only, with some absent. The table includes some 150,000 clones, about 88% detected once. The sequenced sample was peripheral blood. Source of these receptors: a man in his forties with acute or convalescent COVID-19.

The chain links TRBV3-1 (or the pseudogene TRBV3-2) to TRBJ1-2; D uncertain. The CDR3 covers 11 residues. Germline V gene lookup returns CDR1 LGHDT and CDR2 YNNKEL (reference sequence). The V and J ends lost 3 bases and 8 bases respectively, with 7 bases between them. DNA for the CDR3: TGTGCCAGCAGCCACGAGCGCGGCTACACCTTC. Encoded protein: CASSHERGYTF.

The CDR3 sequence: CASSLDRRFQYF. The CDR3, as DNA: TGTGCCAGCAGCTTAGACCGGAGGTTCCAGTACTTC. The chain employs TRBV11-1 and TRBJ2-5; D may be TRBD2 (5 bases). CDR3 length: 12 residues. Germline assignment: CDR1 SGHAT and CDR2 FQDESV (reference sequence). The germline V and J ends were trimmed by 1 base and 10 bases, with 10 bases remaining between them. The full variable domain, with the rest looked up from reference TRBV11-1 and TRBJ2-5, is EAEVAQSPRYKITEKSQAVAFWCDPISGHATLYWYRQILGQGPELLVQFQDESVVDDSQLPKDRFSAERLKGVDSTLKIQPAELGDSAMYLCASSLDRRFQYFGPGTRLLVL.

The genes are TRBV28 and TRBJ1-5, with TRBD1 matching over 7 bases. V trimming: 7 bases; J trimming: 5 bases; junction bases outside the gene matches: 2. From germline, CDR1 is MDHEN and CDR2 SYDVKM. The CDR3 has 12 amino acids. The CDR3 spells CASTTGDQPQHF. The CDR3 DNA sequence: TGTGCCAGCACTACAGGGGATCAGCCCCAGCATTTT.

CDR3 DNA: TGTGCCTTTGACAGGTCAACCTACGAGCAGTACTTC. Protein product: CAFDRSTYEQYF. V is TRBV30 and J is TRBJ2-7; tentative D call: TRBD1 (6 bases). Germline V gives CDR1 GTSNPN, CDR2 SVGIG (reference sequence). This CDR3 has 12 amino acids. V was clipped by 7 bases and J by 2 bases, with 12 bases between them. Drawing the rest from reference TRBV30 and TRBJ2-7, the complete variable domain is SQTIHQWPATLVQPVGSPLSLECTVEGTSNPNLYWYRQAAGRGLQLLFYSVGIGQISSEVPQNLSASRPQDRQFILSSKKLLLSDSGFYLCAFDRSTYEQYFGPGTRLTVT.

V usage is TRBV5-4 and J usage is TRBJ2-1; 7 bases line up with TRBD2. After removal of 5 bases from V and 4 bases from J, the junction contained 3 bases not matched to a gene. In germline, CDR1 is SGHNT, CDR2 YYREEE (reference sequence). This CDR3 has 13 amino acids. CDR3 sequence: CASRASGYNEQFF. The CDR3 DNA sequence: TGTGCCAGCAGGGCTAGCGGATACAATGAGCAGTTCTTC. The variable domain in full, completed from reference TRBV5-4 and TRBJ2-1, reads ETGVTQSPTHLIKTRGQQVTLRCSSQSGHNTVSWYQQALGQGPQFIFQYYREEENGRGNFPPRFSGLQFPNYSSELNVNALELDDSALYLCASRASGYNEQFFGPGTRLTVL.